Below, 6 T cell receptor beta chains from the same sample are listed, as sequenced in a study of T cells in tumors after PD-1 blockade. Assay used: immunoSEQ multiplex PCR; TCRdb lists only in-frame clones, some missing. The data hold around 49,000 clones, with roughly 80% observed a single time. The source was PBMCs, collected before anti-PD-1 treatment. These TCRs come from a human donor with basal cell carcinoma.

The chain has TRBV19 and TRBJ1-1; D possibly corresponds to TRBD1 (6 bases). Germline V CDR1 and CDR2: LNHDA, SQIVND (reference sequence). The CDR3 loop spans 14 amino acids. Trimming removed 11 bases at V and 4 bases at J, with 20 bases between. The CDR3 DNA reads TGTGCCGGCGCTATACAGGGAAGAGGCACTGAAGCTTTCTTT. It codes for CAGAIQGRGTEAFF. The variable domain in full, with the rest retrieved from reference TRBV19 and TRBJ1-1, is DGGITQSPKYLFRKEGQNVTLSCEQNLNHDAMYWYRQDPGQGLRLIYYSQIVNDFQKGDIAEGYSVSREKKESFPLTVTSAQKNPTAFYLCAGAIQGRGTEAFFGQGTRLTVV.

The rearrangement joins TRBV3-1 (or the pseudogene TRBV3-2) to TRBJ1-6, with 9 bases lining up with TRBD1. The trim removed 5 bases at V and 8 bases at J, leaving 4 bases unmatched. This CDR3 region has 14 residues. Germline V gives CDR1 LGHDT, CDR2 YNNKEL (reference sequence). The CDR3 loop is CASSVTGGDSPLHF. The CDR3 DNA reads as TGTGCCAGCAGCGTTACAGGGGGCGATTCACCCCTCCACTTT.

This chain links TRBV6-4 with TRBJ2-2; D might be TRBD1 or TRBD2, each matching 5 bases. CDR3 length equals 14 residues. CDR1 and CDR2 (germline): MRHNA, SNTAGT. The V end was cut by 6 bases, the J end by 5 bases, with 13 bases between. CDR3 bases: TGTGCCAGCAGCCAGGGACCCCTAACCGGGGAGCTGTTTTTT. This sequence encodes CASSQGPLTGELFF.

The V gene is TRBV20-1, the J gene TRBJ2-3; D gene ambiguous. The CDR3 has 11 amino acids. Germline V gene sequence: CDR1 DFQATT, CDR2 SNEGSKA (reference sequence). V lost 7 bases, J lost 2 bases, and 7 bases lay in between. Here the CDR3 reads CSGAHTDTQYF. CDR3 sequence (DNA): TGCAGTGGGGCGCACACAGATACGCAGTATTTT.

CDR3 residues: CASSLTGGDYGYTF. In DNA, the CDR3 is TGTGCCAGTAGTCTGACAGGGGGCGACTATGGCTACACCTTC. V gene TRBV19 combines with J gene TRBJ1-2; 10 positions match TRBD1. Germline trimming cut 5 bases from V and 3 bases from J; bases unmatched to any gene: 3. Germline CDR1 and CDR2: LNHDA and SQIVND (reference sequence). The CDR3 consists of 14 residues.

This clone was observed a handful of times. The V gene is TRBV10-3, the J gene TRBJ2-2; maybe TRBD2 (7 bases). Per germline, CDR1 ENHRY and CDR2 SYGVKD. The CDR3 contains 18 residues. Trimming left V 0 bases short and J 0 bases short, with 14 bases between. CDR3 DNA sequence: TGTGCCATCAGTGAGTCAGGGAGGGGGGGACCGAACACCGGGGAGCTGTTTTTT. This translates into CAISESGRGGPNTGELFF.